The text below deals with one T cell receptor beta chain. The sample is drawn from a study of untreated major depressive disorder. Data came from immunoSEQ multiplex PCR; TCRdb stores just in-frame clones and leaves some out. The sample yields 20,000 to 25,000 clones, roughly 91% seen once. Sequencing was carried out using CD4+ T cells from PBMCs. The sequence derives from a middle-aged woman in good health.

The CDR3 loop is CASRDNGRADTQYF. The CDR3 DNA follows: TGTGCCAGCAGGGATAACGGGAGAGCAGATACGCAGTATTTT. The V and J genes are TRBV6-6 and TRBJ2-3, with D possibly matching TRBD2 (6 bases). The CDR3 runs to 14 residues. V shed 6 bases and J shed 4 bases, with 14 bases lying between them. Germline V gene data show CDR1 as MNHNY and CDR2 as SVGAGI (reference sequence).